This T cell receptor (beta chain) is drawn from a study of T cell responses to AZD1222 COVID-19 vaccine. The study's findings and limits: The peak T cell response came first, and repertoires were sampled only after it. Baseline seropositives among AZD1222 recipients totaled only five to seven. The donor cohort was predominantly white British with a female majority, and clonal diversity may have been underestimated. A reported finding is that nearly half of spike-specific TCRs target unmutated variant regions.

Between the trimmed V and J ends, which lost 6 bases and 0 bases, there was a span of 14 bases. The CDR3 loop spans 15 amino acids. Germline-derived CDR1 and CDR2 are MNHEY and SMNVEV (reference sequence). About this clone: No antigen is known for it.

Profiling relied on immunoSEQ multiplex PCR, and the TCRdb table lists in-frame clones only, not all of them. The data contain about 160,000 clones, 90% to 95% of them singletons. The clonotype was recovered from an adult in good health. Source: peripheral blood, taken on day 0 of AZD1222 vaccination. The chain is built from TRBV27 and TRBJ1-2; no clear D gene. The DNA of the CDR3 is TGTGCCAGCAGAACGGGGTTTACACCTAACTATGGCTACACCTTC. Translating gives CASRTGFTPNYGYTF.